Shown below are 31 T cell receptor beta chains from a single sample sequenced in a study of cytomegalovirus exposure and HLA in healthy donors. TCRdb's table, derived via immunoSEQ multiplex PCR, lists solely in-frame clones and lacks some. The sample lists 180,000 or so clones, more than 65% occurring once. Material for sequencing was PBMCs. The receptors here all came from a woman aged 25 to 39 in good health and CMV-seropositive.

The chain is built from TRBV2 and TRBJ2-3, with D perhaps TRBD2 (5 bases). This CDR3 region has 14 residues. Trimming cost V 6 bases and J 5 bases, with 15 bases left between them. In germline, CDR1 is SNHLY, CDR2 FYNNEI. This chain's CDR3 is CASRRLGLRDTQYF. CDR3 coding DNA: TGTGCCAGCAGAAGGCTCGGACTGAGAGATACGCAGTATTTT.

The V call is TRBV29-1, the J call TRBJ2-6; tentative D call: TRBD1 (5 bases). The CDR3 covers 14 residues. The V gene's germline CDR1 is SQVTM and CDR2 ANQGSEA. Deletions cut 3 bases from V and 2 bases from J, with 8 bases between. The CDR3 DNA is TGCAGCGTTGAGGCAGGGCCTGGGGCCAACGTCCTGACTTTC. This translates into CSVEAGPGANVLTF.

J is TRBJ2-7 and V is TRBV2; 10 bases are shared with TRBD2. Germline lookup yields CDR1 SNHLY and CDR2 FYNNEI. Trimming removed 3 bases from V and 5 bases from J; junction bases left unmatched: 7. The CDR3 runs 15 residues. Written as DNA, the CDR3 is TGTGCCAGCAGTGAGGCTAGCGGGAGAATCCACGAGCAGTACTTC. This encodes CASSEASGRIHEQYF.

This rearrangement joins TRBV4-2 to TRBJ2-1; TRBD1 agrees at 8 bases. With 5 bases clipped from V and 9 bases from J, the junction kept 12 bases outside the gene matches. The germline gives CDR1 LGHNA, CDR2 YNFKEQ. The CDR3 is 15 residues long. CDR3 sequence: CASSLSVQGGSEQFF. The CDR3 nucleotides read TGTGCCAGCAGCTTGTCTGTACAGGGGGGTAGTGAGCAGTTCTTC.

This sequence joins TRBV7-8 and TRBJ2-7; 9 bases agree with TRBD2. This CDR3 region has 15 residues. CDR1 is SGHVS and CDR2 is FQNEAQ in the germline V gene. V was pared by 7 bases and J by 5 bases, with 12 bases of the junction left unmatched. CDR3 DNA sequence: TGTGCCAGCATGCTCTGGGCTAGCGGGACAGACGAGCAGTACTTC. Its protein is CASMLWASGTDEQYF.

This clone showed up just a few times. This chain connects TRBV21-1 to TRBJ2-1; the table's D call, TRBD2, was not checked against the DNA. TRBV21-1 is given as a pseudogene. The CDR3 runs to 21 residues. The CDR3 is CASSKGSFYCGGNLSYNEQFF. In nucleotides, the CDR3 is TGTGCCAGCAGCAAAGGATCGTTCTACTGTGGGGGGAATCTCTCCTACAATGAGCAGTTCTTC.

The rearrangement uses TRBV14 and TRBJ2-7; the match to TRBD2 covers 7 bases. Germline trimming cut 3 bases from V and 0 bases from J; bases unmatched to any gene: 8. The CDR3 has 16 residues. The germline CDR1 and CDR2 sequences are SGHDN and FVKESK. The CDR3 DNA reads as TGTGCCAGCAGCCATGGGGGGGACCCTTACTCCTACGAGCAGTACTTC. Residues: CASSHGGDPYSYEQYF.

The chain joins TRBV28 to TRBJ1-1; TRBD1 matches at 10 bases. J was trimmed by 11 bases and V by 6 bases; bases with no gene match: 6. Germline values: CDR1 MDHEN, CDR2 SYDVKM. The CDR3 covers 12 residues. In DNA form, the CDR3 reads TGTGCCAGCAGGTCGGGACAGGGGTCGGCTTTCTTT. This translates into CASRSGQGSAFF.

This clone was counted a few times. The chain has TRBV19 and TRBJ1-2; 9 bases map to TRBD1. The V and J ends lost 7 bases and 5 bases, in that order; junction bases with no gene match: 5. Germline-derived CDR1 and CDR2 are LNHDA and SQIVND (reference sequence). There are 13 residues in the CDR3. The CDR3 nucleotides read TGTGCCAGTATTCCAGACAGGGGGTATGGCTACACCTTC. Residues: CASIPDRGYGYTF.

This clone was detected only a few times. Within the sample, other DNA sequences also encode this same CDR3. V gene TRBV6-5 combines with J gene TRBJ1-1; 8 positions match TRBD1. V dropped 5 bases and J dropped 0; count of bases not matched to a gene: 2. Germline assignment: CDR1 MNHEY and CDR2 SVGAGI. The length of the CDR3 is 14 residues. For the CDR3, the DNA is TGTGCCAGCAGTCCAGGGGGCCTGAACACTGAAGCTTTCTTT. This gives the protein CASSPGGLNTEAFF.

The V call is TRBV29-1, the J call TRBJ2-1; TRBD2 aligns across 7 bases. CDR3 size: 15 residues. J lost 10 bases, V lost 4 bases, and 16 bases had no gene match. The V gene's germline CDR1 is SQVTM and CDR2 ANQGSEA. This CDR3 is CSVVHPNSGLGEQFF. Written as DNA, the CDR3 is TGCAGCGTTGTGCACCCTAATAGCGGGCTGGGGGAGCAGTTCTTC.

The chain uses TRBV18 and TRBJ2-7; D unresolved. The CDR3 contains 12 residues. Germline V CDR1 and CDR2: KGHSH, LQKENI. Trimming pared 3 bases from V and 3 bases from J, leaving 6 bases between. As DNA, the CDR3 is TGTGCCAGCTCACCCCCTAGCTACGAGCAGTACTTC. Its protein is CASSPPSYEQYF.

The chain couples TRBV9 to TRBJ1-1; no reliable D call. The germline V gene encodes CDR1 SGDLS and CDR2 YYNGEE. V lost 0 bases to trimming and J lost 1 base, with 7 bases between them. The CDR3 length is 14 residues. CDR3 protein: CASSVGAGNTEAFF. CDR3 DNA: TGTGCCAGCAGCGTAGGTGCAGGGAACACTGAAGCTTTCTTT.

The gene calls are TRBV19 and TRBJ2-3; D gene ambiguous. The CDR3 is 14 residues long. Germline-derived CDR1 and CDR2 are LNHDA and SQIVND (reference sequence). Trimming shortened V by 0 bases and J by 6 bases, and 10 bases separated the two germline ends. CDR3 sequence reads: CASSIDRSLDTQYF. The CDR3 DNA sequence: TGTGCCAGTAGTATAGATCGGTCCCTTGATACGCAGTATTTT.

In its sample, this clone was seen once. V gene TRBV28 combines with J gene TRBJ1-2; D may be TRBD1 (6 bases). The ends were cut back, 6 bases at V and 3 bases at J, with 17 bases in the middle. This CDR3 is built from 15 residues. The V gene's germline CDR1 is MDHEN and CDR2 SYDVKM. The CDR3 DNA follows: TGTGCCAGCAGCACCATGGGGGCGACCTACTATGGCTACACCTTC. Amino acid sequence: CASSTMGATYYGYTF.

V gene TRBV5-4 combines with J gene TRBJ1-5; D ambiguous. Trimming took 4 bases from V and 1 from J, leaving 15 bases between them. The CDR3 runs 16 residues. Germline V gene sequence: CDR1 SGHNT, CDR2 YYREEE (reference sequence). CDR3 sequence reads: CASSPAKRGSNQPQHF. In DNA, the CDR3 is TGTGCCAGCAGCCCCGCAAAGAGAGGCAGCAATCAGCCCCAGCATTTT.

V is TRBV29-1 and J is TRBJ2-7; TRBD1 aligns across 8 bases. The V segment lost 2 bases and the J segment 3 bases; nucleotides outside the gene matches: 12. Germline-derived CDR1 and CDR2 are SQVTM and ANQGSEA. CDR3 size: 16 residues. The CDR3 is CSVEPQTRTGRYEQYF. The CDR3 DNA is TGCAGCGTTGAACCTCAAACTAGGACAGGGCGCTACGAGCAGTACTTC.

The table lists this clone with a few counts. V and J are TRBV5-4 and TRBJ1-2; D possibly corresponds to TRBD1 (5 bases). This CDR3 comprises 15 residues. The germline V gene has CDR1 SGHNT and CDR2 YYREEE (reference sequence). V lost 5 bases to trimming and J lost 4 bases, with 18 bases between them. In nucleotides, the CDR3 is TGTGCCAGCAGGCCCCCTGGGGTTCAGGGCTATGGCTACACCTTC. It encodes CASRPPGVQGYGYTF. The full variable domain, with the rest looked up from reference TRBV5-4 and TRBJ1-2, is ETGVTQSPTHLIKTRGQQVTLRCSSQSGHNTVSWYQQALGQGPQFIFQYYREEENGRGNFPPRFSGLQFPNYSSELNVNALELDDSALYLCASRPPGVQGYGYTFGSGTRLTVV.

The chain couples TRBV5-4 to TRBJ2-3; 8 bases match TRBD2. V lost 2 bases to trimming and J lost 6 bases; unmatched junction nucleotides: 2. Germline values: CDR1 SGHNT, CDR2 YYREEE (reference sequence). The CDR3 totals 13 residues. CDR3 region: CASSLAGVDTQYF. CDR3 sequence (DNA): TGTGCCAGCAGCTTAGCGGGAGTGGATACGCAGTATTTT.

The chain's CDR3 is CASSENRDETQYF. The DNA of the CDR3 is TGTGCCAGCAGTGAAAACAGGGATGAGACCCAGTACTTC. The chain joins TRBV6-1 to TRBJ2-5; D may be TRBD1 (6 bases). V was trimmed by 2 bases and J by 5 bases, leaving 9 bases between them. The CDR3 contains 13 residues. Per germline, CDR1 MNHNS and CDR2 SASEGT.

The chain uses TRBV29-1 and TRBJ2-2; D is ambiguous. From germline, CDR1 is SQVTM and CDR2 ANQGSEA. The CDR3 length is 14 residues. V was trimmed by 5 bases and J by 4 bases, leaving 14 bases between them. The CDR3 DNA sequence: TGCAGCGTTCGTCCCGGGTTCTTCACCGGGGAGCTGTTTTTT. Translated, it gives CSVRPGFFTGELFF.

This sequence joins TRBV9 and TRBJ1-1; TRBD1 might be the D (5 bases). In germline, CDR1 is SGDLS, CDR2 YYNGEE. The V end lost 1 base, the J end lost 0 bases, and 16 bases lay between the germline ends. CDR3 size: 17 residues. The CDR3 reads CASSVSGGRTMNTEAFF. CDR3 DNA sequence: TGTGCCAGCAGCGTATCCGGGGGGAGGACCATGAACACTGAAGCTTTCTTT. Full variable domain (missing parts from reference TRBV9 and TRBJ1-1): DSGVTQTPKHLITATGQRVTLRCSPRSGDLSVYWYQQSLDQGLQFLIQYYNGEERAKGNILERFSAQQFPDLHSELNLSSLELGDSALYFCASSVSGGRTMNTEAFFGQGTRLTVV.

The chain has TRBV6-5 and TRBJ1-1, with a weak D call TRBD1 (5 bases). Deletions cut 4 bases from V and 0 bases from J, with 15 bases between. The CDR3 spans 16 residues. The V gene's germline CDR1 is MNHEY and CDR2 SVGAGI. The CDR3 reads CASSFRGGSMNTEAFF. As DNA, the CDR3 is TGTGCCAGCAGTTTCCGGGGCGGGAGCATGAACACTGAAGCTTTCTTT.

The chain carries TRBV4-1 and TRBJ2-2, with D possibly TRBD2 on 6 matching bases. Germline CDR1 MGHRA, CDR2 YSYEKL. V was pared by 1 base and J by 5 bases, with 14 bases between. The CDR3 extends over 16 amino acids. Here the CDR3 reads CASSQVLTRTTGELFF. CDR3 nucleotide sequence: TGCGCCAGCAGCCAAGTACTGACTAGGACGACCGGGGAGCTGTTTTTT.

This rearrangement joins TRBV5-1 to TRBJ2-1; no clear D. Trimming took 1 base from V and 7 from J, leaving 6 bases between them. Germline CDR1 reads SGHRS; CDR2 reads YFSETQ. The CDR3 is 12 amino acids. In DNA, the CDR3 is TGCGCCAGCAGCTTGCGCGTGAATGAGCAGTTCTTC. It specifies CASSLRVNEQFF.

This clone was detected many times. The chain carries TRBV27 and TRBJ2-7; TRBD1 agrees at 10 bases. The CDR3 has 14 amino acids. Looked up from germline, CDR1 is MNHEY and CDR2 is SMNVEV (reference sequence). The ends lost 8 bases at V and 3 bases at J; junction bases unmatched: 7. CDR3 bases: TGTGCCAGCGGATCCCGGGACAGGGGCTACGAGCAGTACTTC. Protein: CASGSRDRGYEQYF.

The rearrangement links TRBV29-1 to TRBJ1-1; D gene unclear. Per the germline V gene, CDR1 is SQVTM and CDR2 is ANQGSEA. The CDR3 runs to 12 residues. The V gene lost 1 base and the J gene lost 3 bases, with 6 bases spanning the gap. DNA for the CDR3: TGCAGCGTTGAAGGGGGAGACACTGAAGCTTTCTTT. Residues: CSVEGGDTEAFF.

The chain is built from TRBV7-6 and TRBJ2-5, with 7 bases identical to TRBD1. There are 13 residues in the CDR3. The V gene end was trimmed by 3 bases and the J gene end by 4 bases; junction bases not matched to a gene: 2. Germline V gene data show CDR1 as SGHVS and CDR2 as FNYEAQ. CDR3 nucleotides: TGTGCCAGCAGCTTGACAGGGCCAGAGACCCAGTACTTC. This codes for CASSLTGPETQYF.

This clone showed up just a few times. The chain recombines TRBV19 with TRBJ1-2, with 7 bases aligning to TRBD1. CDR1 is LNHDA, CDR2 SQIVND, per germline (reference sequence). V lost 5 bases and J lost 3; bases outside the gene matches: 6. The CDR3 loop spans 14 amino acids. In nucleotides, the CDR3 is TGTGCCAGTAGTCCGGGACAGCGTCACTATGGCTACACCTTC. This codes for CASSPGQRHYGYTF. The full variable domain, with the rest looked up from reference TRBV19 and TRBJ1-2, is DGGITQSPKYLFRKEGQNVTLSCEQNLNHDAMYWYRQDPGQGLRLIYYSQIVNDFQKGDIAEGYSVSREKKESFPLTVTSAQKNPTAFYLCASSPGQRHYGYTFGSGTRLTVV.

The genes are TRBV29-1 and TRBJ2-7; D uncertain. Per the germline V gene, CDR1 is SQVTM and CDR2 is ANQGSEA. The CDR3 extends over 14 amino acids. The germline V and J ends were trimmed by 3 bases and 0 bases, with 12 bases remaining between them. For the CDR3, the DNA is TGCAGCGTTGAGGCAGGATTCAACTCCTACGAGCAGTACTTC. Residues: CSVEAGFNSYEQYF.

The chain joins TRBV6-1 to TRBJ1-3; no clear D gene. CDR3 length: 14 residues. Germline values: CDR1 MNHNS, CDR2 SASEGT. With 0 bases removed from V and 13 bases from J, the gap between germline ends came to 16 bases. This CDR3 is CASSEAGTAGGIYF. The CDR3 bases are TGTGCCAGCAGTGAAGCGGGAACGGCTGGCGGGATATATTTT.